This entry lists 22 T cell receptor beta chains sequenced from one sample in a study of cytomegalovirus exposure and HLA in healthy donors. Researchers ran the PCR with 60 Vbeta and 13 Jbeta primers. Here immunoSEQ multiplex PCR was the method, and the copy in TCRdb shows in-frame clones only, minus some. The repertoire holds about 200,000 clones, with about four fifths as singletons. The sequenced material came from PBMCs. The receptor set was obtained from a man aged 35 to 55 in good health and CMV-seropositive.

As DNA, the CDR3 is TGTGCCAGCAGCCCGGACAGGGGTAATCAGCCCCAGCATTTT. Protein product: CASSPDRGNQPQHF. The chain uses TRBV27 and TRBJ1-5; 9 bases are a match to TRBD1. The V gene end was trimmed by 6 bases and the J gene end by 4 bases; junction bases not matched to a gene: 4. CDR1 and CDR2 from the germline V gene are MNHEY and SMNVEV (reference sequence). The CDR3 totals 14 residues.

The V call is TRBV14, the J call TRBJ2-1; D is perhaps TRBD2 (5 bases). CDR1 is SGHDN, CDR2 FVKESK, per germline. Trimming took off 2 bases at V and 8 bases at J, with 13 bases between the two ends. The CDR3 contains 14 residues. CDR3 sequence: CASSQWTYSDEQFF. The CDR3 DNA is TGTGCCAGCAGCCAATGGACCTATAGCGATGAGCAGTTCTTC. Using reference TRBV14 and TRBJ2-1 for the parts outside the CDR3, the full variable domain is EAGVTQFPSHSVIEKGQTVTLRCDPISGHDNLYWYRRVMGKEIKFLLHFVKESKQDESGMPNNRFLAERTGGTYSTLKVQPAELEDSGVYFCASSQWTYSDEQFFGPGTRLTVL.

The chain couples TRBV13 to TRBJ2-7; TRBD1 is a possible D gene (5 bases). CDR1 PRHDT and CDR2 FYEKMQ come from the germline V gene (reference sequence). CDR3 length equals 15 residues. V lost 0 bases and J lost 3, with 12 bases in between. CDR3 nucleotide sequence: TGTGCCAGCAGCTTAGGACACTTTAGGGGCTACGAGCAGTACTTC. It yields the protein CASSLGHFRGYEQYF.

The rearrangement links TRBV5-1 to TRBJ1-1; possibly TRBD1 for D (5 bases). The CDR3 is 13 amino acids. Germline V gene lookup returns CDR1 SGHRS and CDR2 YFSETQ. Between the trimmed V and J ends, which lost 4 bases and 6 bases, there was a span of 13 bases. The DNA for the CDR3 is TGCGCCAGCAGCCCCGGGCGCAGGGCTGAAGCTTTCTTT. As protein: CASSPGRRAEAFF.

This clone has just a few counts. In nucleotides, the CDR3 is TGTGCCTGGAGTGGGGGCCTTCATCAGCCCCAGCATTTT. Amino acids: CAWSGGLHQPQHF. The chain joins TRBV30 to TRBJ1-5, with D perhaps matching TRBD1 (5 bases). Trimming stripped 1 base from V and 5 bases from J, with 9 bases between. Germline CDR1 GTSNPN, CDR2 SVGIG (reference sequence). This CDR3 is 13 amino acids long.

The V and J genes are TRBV2 and TRBJ2-7; 8 bases match TRBD2. The CDR3 runs to 16 residues. The junction had 12 bases not matched to a gene; V was cut back by 2 bases and J by 6 bases. Germline V CDR1 and CDR2: SNHLY, FYNNEI. The CDR3 bases are TGTGCCAGCAGTGAATTCGGCGGGAGGAACTCCCCCGAGCAGTACTTC. This translates into CASSEFGGRNSPEQYF.

V usage is TRBV5-4 and J usage is TRBJ1-2; TRBD1 matches at 7 bases. The CDR3 sequence is 14 residues long. Germline values: CDR1 SGHNT, CDR2 YYREEE (reference sequence). The trim removed 0 bases at V and 2 bases at J, leaving 1 base unmatched. This chain's CDR3 is CASSLGGGNYGYTF. The CDR3 nucleotides read TGTGCCAGCAGCTTGGGAGGGGGCAACTATGGCTACACCTTC. Looking up the rest from reference TRBV5-4 and TRBJ1-2 gives the full variable domain: ETGVTQSPTHLIKTRGQQVTLRCSSQSGHNTVSWYQQALGQGPQFIFQYYREEENGRGNFPPRFSGLQFPNYSSELNVNALELDDSALYLCASSLGGGNYGYTFGSGTRLTVV.

The rearrangement links TRBV7-9 to TRBJ2-7; D call uncertain. This CDR3 spans 12 amino acids. The germline V and J ends were trimmed by 3 bases and 4 bases, with 7 bases remaining between them. Germline V gene data show CDR1 as SEHNR and CDR2 as FQNEAQ (reference sequence). DNA of the CDR3: TGTGCCAGCAGCTTTGAGGAATACGAGCAGTACTTC. It specifies CASSFEEYEQYF.

V usage is TRBV27 and J usage is TRBJ2-3, with 10 bases lining up with TRBD2. Germline lookup yields CDR1 MNHEY and CDR2 SMNVEV (reference sequence). Trimming removed 5 bases from V and 5 bases from J; junction bases left unmatched: 10. CDR3 size: 16 residues. CDR3 protein: CASSAPGLATGDTQYF. The DNA for the CDR3 is TGTGCCAGCAGTGCACCGGGACTAGCGACGGGAGATACGCAGTATTTT.

This clone was found a few times. The chain uses TRBV29-1 and TRBJ2-7; the D gene is possibly TRBD2 (5 bases). V gave up 3 bases and J gave up 2 bases, with 14 bases separating them. CDR3 length: 14 residues. Germline CDR1 reads SQVTM; CDR2 reads ANQGSEA. CDR3 in DNA: TGCAGCGTTGACACGGAGCGGCCGCCCTACGAGCAGTACTTC. Translated: CSVDTERPPYEQYF.

The chain uses TRBV5-5 and TRBJ1-2; D not certain. The CDR3 loop spans 14 amino acids. The V gene lost 4 bases and the J gene lost 3 bases, with 13 bases spanning the gap. Germline V gene lookup returns CDR1 SGHKS and CDR2 YYEKEE (reference sequence). CDR3 DNA sequence: TGTGCCAGCAGCCCCGCGGTGGAGTACTATGGCTACACCTTC. This gives the protein CASSPAVEYYGYTF. The full variable domain, rest sourced from reference TRBV5-5 and TRBJ1-2, is DAGVTQSPTHLIKTRGQQVTLRCSPISGHKSVSWYQQVLGQGPQFIFQYYEKEERGRGNFPDRFSARQFPNYSSELNVNALLLGDSALYLCASSPAVEYYGYTFGSGTRLTVV.

The chain couples TRBV9 to TRBJ1-6; D is undetermined. Trimming removed 0 bases at V and 7 bases at J, with 5 bases between. This CDR3 has 13 amino acids. Per the germline V gene, CDR1 is SGDLS and CDR2 is YYNGEE. The CDR3 protein is CASSVVLNSPLHF. In DNA form, the CDR3 reads TGTGCCAGCAGCGTAGTTCTCAATTCACCCCTCCACTTT.

Written as DNA, the CDR3 is TGTGCCAGCAGTGAAGCACAGGCGGCCAGGGACGAGCAGTACTTC. As protein: CASSEAQAARDEQYF. The rearrangement joins TRBV2 to TRBJ2-7; tentatively, D is TRBD1 (5 bases). The CDR3 is made up of 15 amino acids. The V end lost 0 bases, the J end lost 5 bases, and 14 bases lay between the germline ends. Looked up from germline, CDR1 is SNHLY and CDR2 is FYNNEI.

This chain links TRBV19 with TRBJ2-1; D unresolved. V lost 3 bases, J lost 6 bases, and 12 bases lay in between. The germline gives CDR1 LNHDA, CDR2 SQIVND (reference sequence). The CDR3 extends over 14 amino acids. The CDR3 protein is CASSITAYFNEQFF. The CDR3 DNA reads TGTGCCAGTAGTATTACCGCCTACTTCAATGAGCAGTTCTTC.

The J gene is TRBJ2-5, the V gene TRBV5-4, with 9 positions matching TRBD1. The germline gives CDR1 SGHNT, CDR2 YYREEE (reference sequence). The CDR3 covers 16 residues. V lost 6 bases to trimming and J lost 5 bases; unmatched junction nucleotides: 14. CDR3 region: CASTSADRGLRETQYF. The CDR3, as DNA: TGTGCCAGCACATCTGCGGACAGGGGTCTACGGGAGACCCAGTACTTC. Complete variable domain (other parts from reference TRBV5-4 and TRBJ2-5): ETGVTQSPTHLIKTRGQQVTLRCSSQSGHNTVSWYQQALGQGPQFIFQYYREEENGRGNFPPRFSGLQFPNYSSELNVNALELDDSALYLCASTSADRGLRETQYFGPGTRLLVL.

The chain couples TRBV7-8 to TRBJ1-5; TRBD1 matches 12 bases. V shed 5 bases, J shed 5 bases, and the junction held 4 bases outside the gene matches. This CDR3 region has 15 residues. Germline V lookup: CDR1 SGHVS, CDR2 FQNEAQ. DNA of the CDR3: TGTGCCAGCAGCCAAGGGACAGGGGGCTATCAGCCCCAGCATTTT. Translation gives CASSQGTGGYQPQHF.

The rearrangement uses TRBV7-2 and TRBJ2-3; TRBD1 aligns across 10 bases. V was pared by 4 bases and J by 3 bases, with 4 bases of the junction left unmatched. The germline CDR1 and CDR2 sequences are SGHTA and FQGNSA. The CDR3 runs 15 residues. This chain's CDR3 is CASSSDRGLTDTQYF. For the CDR3, the DNA is TGTGCCAGCAGCTCAGACAGGGGGCTAACAGATACGCAGTATTTT.

The CDR3 is CASLRDRGLYTEAFF. CDR3 coding DNA: TGTGCCAGCCTCCGGGACAGGGGGCTTTACACTGAAGCTTTCTTT. The rearrangement uses TRBV19 and TRBJ1-1; 12 bases line up with TRBD1. The CDR3 has 15 residues. Germline CDR1 reads LNHDA; CDR2 reads SQIVND (reference sequence). Trimming took 9 bases from V and 3 from J; bases not matched to a gene: 8.

The chain recombines TRBV4-1 with TRBJ2-1; weak D call: TRBD1 (5 bases). Trimming left V 0 bases short and J 8 bases short, with 8 bases between. The CDR3 is made up of 13 amino acids. Germline V CDR1 and CDR2: MGHRA, YSYEKL. In DNA form, the CDR3 reads TGCGCCAGCAGCCAAGAGCTGGGGCATGAGCAGTTCTTC. Amino acids: CASSQELGHEQFF.

The V call is TRBV28, the J call TRBJ2-5; 7 nucleotides match TRBD2. The closer fit of TRBJ2-7 to the DNA end suggests the J call may be wrong. This CDR3 has 14 amino acids. Germline assignment: CDR1 MDHEN and CDR2 SYDVKM. This CDR3 reads CASGVPSGTHEQYF. DNA for the CDR3: TGTGCCAGCGGGGTTCCCAGCGGGACCCACGAGCAGTACTTC.

The V call is TRBV5-4, the J call TRBJ2-2; D unclear. V was shortened by 0 bases and J by 6 bases, with 9 bases between the two germline ends. Germline-derived CDR1 and CDR2 are SGHNT and YYREEE (reference sequence). This CDR3 comprises 14 residues. CDR3 region: CASSLGRWAGELFF. The CDR3 DNA sequence: TGTGCCAGCAGCTTGGGGAGATGGGCCGGGGAGCTGTTTTTT.

The chain is built from TRBV6-1 and TRBJ1-5; 7 bases agree with TRBD1. Trimming at V came to 4 bases and at J to 5 bases, leaving 5 bases not matched to a gene. This CDR3 contains 14 residues. CDR1 is MNHNS and CDR2 is SASEGT in the germline V gene. The CDR3 DNA is TGTGCCAGCAGTGTGACAGGGTGGGATCAGCCCCAGCATTTT. Translated: CASSVTGWDQPQHF.